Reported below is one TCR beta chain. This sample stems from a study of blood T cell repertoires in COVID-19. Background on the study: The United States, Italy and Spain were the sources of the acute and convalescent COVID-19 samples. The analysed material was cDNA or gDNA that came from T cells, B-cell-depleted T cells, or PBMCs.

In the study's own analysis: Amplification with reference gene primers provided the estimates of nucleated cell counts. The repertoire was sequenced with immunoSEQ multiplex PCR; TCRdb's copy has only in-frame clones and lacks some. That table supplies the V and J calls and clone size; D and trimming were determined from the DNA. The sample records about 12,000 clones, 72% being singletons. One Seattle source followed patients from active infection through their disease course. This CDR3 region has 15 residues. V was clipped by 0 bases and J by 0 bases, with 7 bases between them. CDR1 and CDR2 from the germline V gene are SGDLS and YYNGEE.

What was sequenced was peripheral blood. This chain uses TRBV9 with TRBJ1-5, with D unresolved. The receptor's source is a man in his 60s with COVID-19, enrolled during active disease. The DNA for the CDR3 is TGTGCCAGCAGCGTAGCAGGTATTAGCAATCAGCCCCAGCATTTT. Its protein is CASSVAGISNQPQHF.